What follows are 32 T cell receptor beta chains derived from one specimen sequenced in a study of beta chain features in type 1 diabetes. The antigens for these receptors are not known. Study outcomes and limitations: For Type 1 diabetes patients, all four CD4+ subsets carried TCRB CDR3s that were moderately but significantly shorter.

The sequenced template was cDNA made from the entire isolated RNA. Sequencing used immunoSEQ multiplex PCR; TCRdb keeps in-frame clones, though not all of them. The sample carries more than 300,000 clones, roughly a tenth recorded once. Sequences were obtained from central memory CD4+ T cells from blood. The receptors stem from a man aged 25 to 40 with type 1 diabetes.

The chain links TRBV23-1 to TRBJ2-5; weak D call: TRBD1 (6 bases). TRBV23-1 is flagged as an ORF with uncertain function. This CDR3 has 14 residues. V was cut by 7 bases and J by 5 bases, with 17 bases left in between. Written as DNA, the CDR3 is TGCGCCAGCACTGTTTGGGGGCGTTCGGAGACCCAGTACTTC. It encodes CASTVWGRSETQYF.

This clone was recorded a few times. The V call is TRBV15, the J call TRBJ1-1; no firm D call. CDR3 length: 14 amino acids. V lost 3 bases to trimming and J lost 1 base, with 9 bases between them. Germline assignment: CDR1 LNHNV and CDR2 YYDKDF (reference sequence). CDR3 nucleotides: TGTGCCACCAGCAGTCGGGCAGAGAACACTGAAGCTTTCTTT. Translating it yields CATSSRAENTEAFF.

This chain uses TRBV18 with TRBJ1-2, with D tentatively TRBD1 (5 bases). The ends were cut back, 3 bases at V and 1 base at J, with 12 bases in the middle. The germline V gene has CDR1 KGHSH and CDR2 LQKENI. The CDR3 extends over 15 amino acids. CDR3 coding DNA: TGTGCCAGCTCACCTGAGACAGAACTTAACTATGGCTACACCTTC. Its translation: CASSPETELNYGYTF.

This sequence joins TRBV5-1 and TRBJ1-4; D remains unclear. The V end lost 0 bases, the J end lost 8 bases, and 14 bases lay between the germline ends. Germline CDR1 SGHRS, CDR2 YFSETQ. CDR3 length: 15 amino acids. The CDR3, as DNA: TGCGCCAGCAGCTTGGCCGGGCAACGAGGGGAAAAACTGTTTTTT. This translates into CASSLAGQRGEKLFF.

This chain connects TRBV5-5 to TRBJ1-1; D not certain. The V and J ends lost 5 bases and 1 base respectively, with 12 bases between them. The CDR3 contains 14 residues. Germline loops: CDR1 SGHKS, CDR2 YYEKEE (reference sequence). CDR3 coding DNA: TGTGCCAGCAGGAGAACCGGGGAGAACACTGAAGCTTTCTTT. Translating gives CASRRTGENTEAFF.

This clone was seen more than once but under ten times. This chain links TRBV25-1 with TRBJ2-2; D perhaps matches TRBD1 (6 bases). V dropped 7 bases and J dropped 1 base, with 13 bases sitting between them. The CDR3 extends over 15 amino acids. The germline V gene has CDR1 MGHDK and CDR2 SYGVNS. The CDR3 region has the DNA TGTGCCAGCACCCCGGGACATCTGAACACCGGGGAGCTGTTTTTT. This encodes CASTPGHLNTGELFF.

The chain recombines TRBV6-5 with TRBJ1-2; TRBD1 matches 7 bases. V was clipped by 4 bases and J by 3 bases; unmatched bases: 11. Looked up from germline, CDR1 is MNHEY and CDR2 is SVGAGI. This CDR3 has 16 residues. In DNA, the CDR3 is TGTGCCAGCAGTTCGACCAGGGGGAGAGGTGACTATGGCTACACCTTC. Its protein product is CASSSTRGRGDYGYTF.

This clone has ten or more counts. The genes are TRBV4-3 and TRBJ2-3; 13 bases agree with TRBD2. The CDR3 sequence is 17 residues long. The germline gives CDR1 LGHNA, CDR2 YSLEER. The V gene end was trimmed by 4 bases and the J gene end by 2 bases; junction bases not matched to a gene: 6. The CDR3 sequence: CASSPGLAGPSTDTQYF. DNA for the CDR3: TGCGCCAGCAGCCCGGGACTAGCGGGGCCCTCCACAGATACGCAGTATTTT.

The chain joins TRBV6-5 to TRBJ2-1; 9 bases align to TRBD2. With 6 bases clipped from V and 4 bases from J, the junction kept 7 bases outside the gene matches. The CDR3 runs to 15 residues. Germline values: CDR1 MNHEY, CDR2 SVGAGI. CDR3 DNA sequence: TGTGCCAGCAGGACCCGCCTAGCGGGATACAATGAGCAGTTCTTC. Its translation: CASRTRLAGYNEQFF.

The V gene is TRBV6-5, the J gene TRBJ1-2; D is perhaps TRBD1 (5 bases). Per germline, CDR1 MNHEY and CDR2 SVGAGI. The CDR3 has 14 amino acids. V lost 5 bases to trimming and J lost 4 bases, with 14 bases between them. CDR3 bases: TGTGCCAGCAGTGTCAGGGAGTTCGGCTATGGCTACACCTTC. It yields the protein CASSVREFGYGYTF.

The J gene is TRBJ2-3, the V gene TRBV7-9; D is perhaps TRBD1 or TRBD2 (7 bases each). Germline V gene lookup returns CDR1 SEHNR and CDR2 FQNEAQ (reference sequence). Trimming cost V 7 bases and J 4 bases, with 18 bases left between them. This CDR3 comprises 15 residues. CDR3 sequence (DNA): TGTGCCAGCATCCCCAGGGGGGGGGTCCCAGATACGCAGTATTTT. Protein: CASIPRGGVPDTQYF. Variable domain in full (rest from reference TRBV7-9 and TRBJ2-3): DTGVSQNPRHKITKRGQNVTFRCDPISEHNRLYWYRQTLGQGPEFLTYFQNEAQLEKSRLLSDRFSAERPKGSFSTLEIQRTEQGDSAMYLCASIPRGGVPDTQYFGPGTRLTVL.

The CDR3 here is CASSIPGSSTGELFF. In DNA form, the CDR3 reads TGTGCCAGTAGTATACCGGGATCCTCCACCGGGGAGCTGTTTTTT. The J gene is TRBJ2-2, the V gene TRBV19; D possibly corresponds to TRBD2 (5 bases). Trimming pared 2 bases from V and 4 bases from J, leaving 11 bases between. In germline, CDR1 is LNHDA, CDR2 SQIVND (reference sequence). CDR3 length: 15 amino acids. The full variable domain, its missing parts supplied by reference TRBV19 and TRBJ2-2, is DGGITQSPKYLFRKEGQNVTLSCEQNLNHDAMYWYRQDPGQGLRLIYYSQIVNDFQKGDIAEGYSVSREKKESFPLTVTSAQKNPTAFYLCASSIPGSSTGELFFGEGSRLTVL.

This chain uses TRBV7-2 with TRBJ2-3, with D possibly being TRBD2 (6 bases). The CDR3 has 14 amino acids. Germline CDR1 SGHTA, CDR2 FQGNSA. Trimming shortened V by 1 base and J by 5 bases, and 10 bases separated the two germline ends. The CDR3 DNA reads as TGTGCCAGCAGCTTAGGCGGGGCCCTAGATACGCAGTATTTT. It translates to CASSLGGALDTQYF.

The chain uses TRBV5-1 and TRBJ2-7; TRBD1 agrees at 7 bases. The V gene's germline CDR1 is SGHRS and CDR2 YFSETQ. The CDR3 is made up of 14 amino acids. The V segment lost 4 bases and the J segment 2 bases; nucleotides outside the gene matches: 6. CDR3 coding DNA: TGCGCCAGCAGCCGCCGGGACAGACCCTACGAGCAGTACTTC. Translated, it gives CASSRRDRPYEQYF. The full variable domain, in which reference TRBV5-1 and TRBJ2-7 provide the parts outside the CDR3, is KAGVTQTPRYLIKTRGQQVTLSCSPISGHRSVSWYQQTPGQGLQFLFEYFSETQRNKGNFPGRFSGRQFSNSRSEMNVSTLELGDSALYLCASSRRDRPYEQYFGPGTRLTVT.

This chain links TRBV7-2 with TRBJ1-3; no definite D call. CDR3 length equals 14 residues. Germline CDR1 is SGHTA and CDR2 is FQGNSA. Deletions cut 3 bases from V and 1 base from J, with 7 bases between. CDR3 residues: CASSFWNSGNTIYF. CDR3 nucleotides: TGTGCCAGCAGCTTTTGGAATTCTGGAAACACCATATATTTT.

The sample holds a few counts of this clone. V is TRBV15 and J is TRBJ1-2; D is unclear. This CDR3 comprises 13 residues. The V end lost 1 base, the J end lost 8 bases, and 11 bases lay between the germline ends. Germline lookup yields CDR1 LNHNV and CDR2 YYDKDF (reference sequence). Here the CDR3 reads CATSRGLSEGYTF. Here the CDR3 DNA reads TGTGCCACCAGCAGAGGACTGTCAGAGGGCTACACCTTC.

This clone was observed a few times. The V call is TRBV5-1, the J call TRBJ2-7, with 10 bases matching TRBD1. The CDR3 is 17 amino acids. V was clipped by 2 bases and J by 1 base; unmatched bases: 9. Germline CDR1 and CDR2: SGHRS and YFSETQ. In DNA form, the CDR3 reads TGCGCCAGCAGCTTCGTAACCGGGACAGGGGAATCCTACGAGCAGTACTTC. Its protein is CASSFVTGTGESYEQYF. Together with reference TRBV5-1 and TRBJ2-7, the CDR3 gives the full variable domain: KAGVTQTPRYLIKTRGQQVTLSCSPISGHRSVSWYQQTPGQGLQFLFEYFSETQRNKGNFPGRFSGRQFSNSRSEMNVSTLELGDSALYLCASSFVTGTGESYEQYFGPGTRLTVT.

This clone was observed a handful of times. This sample includes further DNA sequences coding for the same CDR3. The J gene is TRBJ1-5, the V gene TRBV6-6; D unclear. Trimming shortened V by 8 bases and J by 6 bases, and 17 bases separated the two germline ends. The germline CDR1 and CDR2 sequences are MNHNY and SVGAGI (reference sequence). The length of the CDR3 is 14 residues. The CDR3 sequence: CASEEVGGGQPQHF. CDR3 nucleotides: TGTGCCAGCGAGGAAGTGGGAGGTGGTCAGCCCCAGCATTTT.

This chain connects TRBV6-5 to TRBJ2-3; perhaps D is TRBD1 or TRBD2 (7 bases each). The V end lost 6 bases, the J end lost 4 bases, and 17 bases lay between the germline ends. Germline lookup yields CDR1 MNHEY and CDR2 SVGAGI. This CDR3 comprises 15 residues. CDR3 amino acids: CASRNRDSGADTQYF. The CDR3 DNA sequence: TGTGCCAGCAGGAACCGGGACAGCGGGGCAGATACGCAGTATTTT.

This clone was seen more than once but under ten times. The V call is TRBV7-2, the J call TRBJ2-1; 7 bases fit TRBD2. With V trimmed by 0 bases and J by 3 bases, 2 bases remained unmatched. Germline CDR1 is SGHTA and CDR2 is FQGNSA. CDR3 length equals 15 residues. The CDR3, as DNA: TGTGCCAGCAGCTTAGCGGGGGGGATCTACAATGAGCAGTTCTTC. Translation gives CASSLAGGIYNEQFF.

This clone was seen a handful of times. The chain employs TRBV6-6 and TRBJ1-1, with TRBD1 matching 7 bases. The germline gives CDR1 MNHNY, CDR2 SVGAGI (reference sequence). The V segment lost 4 bases and the J segment 6 bases; nucleotides outside the gene matches: 5. The CDR3 extends over 13 amino acids. The CDR3 nucleotides read TGTGCCAGCAGTTCACAGGGGTACGCTGAAGCTTTCTTT. It translates to CASSSQGYAEAFF.

This clone was counted only a few times. Other nucleotide sequences from this sample produce the same CDR3. The chain carries TRBV5-6 and TRBJ2-3; no clear D. The CDR3 is 12 amino acids. Germline V gene lookup returns CDR1 SGHDT and CDR2 YYEEEE. Trimming took 1 base from V and 2 from J, leaving 2 bases between them. The CDR3 coding sequence is TGTGCCAGCAGCTTGTCCACAGATACGCAGTATTTT. Translated, it gives CASSLSTDTQYF.

The genes are TRBV29-1 and TRBJ2-3; 7 bases agree with TRBD1. Germline V gene lookup returns CDR1 SQVTM and CDR2 ANQGSEA. The CDR3 extends over 16 amino acids. J lost 2 bases, V lost 4 bases, and 12 bases had no gene match. The CDR3 spells CSVVAPRDRATDTQYF. CDR3 bases: TGCAGCGTTGTAGCGCCCCGGGACAGAGCCACAGATACGCAGTATTTT.

This clone was seen repeatedly, ten times or more. The chain uses TRBV6-5 and TRBJ2-3, with 7 bases identical to TRBD1. The length of the CDR3 is 15 residues. The V gene's germline CDR1 is MNHEY and CDR2 SVGAGI. Germline trimming cut 8 bases from V and 6 bases from J; bases unmatched to any gene: 14. Here the CDR3 DNA reads TGTGCCAGCGCCACTTCCGGACAGGTCCCCGATACGCAGTATTTT. Its translation is CASATSGQVPDTQYF.

The chain is built from TRBV5-1 and TRBJ2-7, with D hard to call. The CDR3 spans 14 residues. V was trimmed by 1 base and J by 7 bases, leaving 15 bases between them. CDR1 SGHRS and CDR2 YFSETQ come from the germline V gene. CDR3 DNA sequence: TGCGCCAGCAGCTTGACAGTCCCTCTGGAGGAGCAGTACTTC. The encoded protein is CASSLTVPLEEQYF. Filled out from reference TRBV5-1 and TRBJ2-7, the complete variable domain reads KAGVTQTPRYLIKTRGQQVTLSCSPISGHRSVSWYQQTPGQGLQFLFEYFSETQRNKGNFPGRFSGRQFSNSRSEMNVSTLELGDSALYLCASSLTVPLEEQYFGPGTRLTVT.

In this sample, this clone turned up a few times. The gene calls are TRBV7-8 and TRBJ1-1, with 8 bases that match TRBD1. This CDR3 spans 13 amino acids. CDR1 is SGHVS, CDR2 FQNEAQ, per germline. V lost 1 base and J lost 10; bases outside the gene matches: 5. CDR3 DNA sequence: TGTGCCAGCAGCTTAGTGGACAGGGTAGTAGCTTTCTTT. Encoded protein: CASSLVDRVVAFF.

Comment on this clone: One end of the junction varies from germline; a read error may be responsible. V and J are TRBV7-2 and TRBJ2-7; D is perhaps TRBD1 or TRBD2 (7 bases each). CDR3 size: 12 residues. CDR1 SGHTA and CDR2 FQGNSA come from the germline V gene. CDR3 coding DNA: TGTGCCAGCAGCACCTCAGGGGGGGCCCGGTATTTC. This gives the protein CASSTSGGARYF.

This clone has at least ten counts. The chain carries TRBV6-6 and TRBJ1-1, with no clear D. CDR1 and CDR2 (germline): MNHNY, SVGAGI (reference sequence). V was shortened by 8 bases and J by 4 bases, with 14 bases between the two germline ends. The CDR3 has 13 amino acids. CDR3 nucleotide sequence: TGTGCCAGCTTAAAGGTCCGTGGCACTGAAGCTTTCTTT. Translation gives CASLKVRGTEAFF.

Concerning this clone itself: The same CDR3 also results from other DNA sequences found in this sample. The chain employs TRBV9 and TRBJ1-1, with unresolved D. Germline V gives CDR1 SGDLS, CDR2 YYNGEE. Between the trimmed V and J ends, which lost 0 bases and 0 bases, there was a span of 9 bases. The CDR3 contains 15 residues. CDR3 in amino acids: CASSVAGRMNTEAFF. In nucleotides, the CDR3 is TGTGCCAGCAGCGTAGCGGGCCGGATGAACACTGAAGCTTTCTTT.

This chain connects TRBV6-5 to TRBJ2-3; tentatively, D is TRBD1 or TRBD2 (5 bases each). V lost 8 bases, J lost 4 bases, and 19 bases lay in between. Germline assignment: CDR1 MNHEY and CDR2 SVGAGI. This CDR3 region has 15 residues. In DNA, the CDR3 is TGTGCCAGCGCCCCGTATTTTGAGGGGCCAGATACGCAGTATTTT. Amino acid sequence: CASAPYFEGPDTQYF.

This clone has at least ten counts. The chain recombines TRBV18 with TRBJ2-7; tentative D call: TRBD2 (5 bases). CDR1 and CDR2 (germline): KGHSH, LQKENI. CDR3 length equals 15 residues. V was trimmed by 2 bases and J by 1 base, leaving 12 bases between them. Here the CDR3 reads CASSPASRGSYEQYF. The CDR3 nucleotides are TGTGCCAGCTCACCAGCGTCCCGGGGTTCCTACGAGCAGTACTTC. The complete variable domain, with remaining parts taken from reference TRBV18 and TRBJ2-7, reads NAGVMQNPRHLVRRRGQEARLRCSPMKGHSHVYWYRQLPEEGLKFMVYLQKENIIDESGMPKERFSAEFPKEGPSILRIQQVVRGDSAAYFCASSPASRGSYEQYFGPGTRLTVT.

This clone appeared a few times. CDR3 loop: CASSLEGTGMGEQYF. The CDR3 coding sequence is TGCGCCAGCAGCTTGGAAGGGACAGGGATGGGCGAGCAGTACTTC. The chain is built from TRBV5-1 and TRBJ2-7; TRBD1 matches at 9 bases. Trimming took 0 bases from V and 6 from J; bases not matched to a gene: 7. Germline CDR1 SGHRS, CDR2 YFSETQ. CDR3 size: 15 residues. Based on the CDR3 plus reference TRBV5-1 and TRBJ2-7, the full variable domain is KAGVTQTPRYLIKTRGQQVTLSCSPISGHRSVSWYQQTPGQGLQFLFEYFSETQRNKGNFPGRFSGRQFSNSRSEMNVSTLELGDSALYLCASSLEGTGMGEQYFGPGTRLTVT.